The entry below gives a single T cell receptor (beta chain) sequence along with its context. This CDR3 comprises 15 residues. The V end was cut by 4 bases, the J end by 4 bases, with 15 bases between. Germline V gives CDR1 SGDLS, CDR2 YYNGEE. This sample was taken from a study of control samples from healthy donors and cancer patients. Here immunoSEQ multiplex PCR was the method, and the copy in TCRdb shows in-frame clones only, minus some. This table has 130,000 or so clones, 85% to 95% appearing once. The TCR originated in a man aged 35 to 55 in good health. The sequenced sample consisted of blood. The rearrangement uses TRBV9 and TRBJ1-5, with D possibly TRBD1 on 6 matching bases. CDR3 loop: CASSPYLDRNQPQHF. The CDR3 coding sequence is TGTGCCAGCAGCCCCTATCTGGACAGAAATCAGCCCCAGCATTTT.